These 5 T cell receptor beta chains were all obtained from the same sample, sequenced in a study of cytomegalovirus exposure and HLA in healthy donors. Primers for the PCR totalled 60 Vbeta and 13 Jbeta. TCRdb's table, derived via immunoSEQ multiplex PCR, lists solely in-frame clones and lacks some. The sample consists of around 220,000 clones, approximately 80% of them appearing once. Sequencing used PBMCs. These TCRs come from a girl aged 10-17 years in good health and CMV-seronegative.

The table lists this clone with a count of one. V usage is TRBV19 and J usage is TRBJ1-1, with a possible D match to TRBD1 (6 bases). This CDR3 region has 13 residues. The V gene lost 3 bases and the J gene lost 4 bases, with 9 bases spanning the gap. The germline gives CDR1 LNHDA, CDR2 SQIVND (reference sequence). In DNA, the CDR3 is TGTGCCAGTAGTATGGGGGCTCGCACTGAAGCTTTCTTT. As protein: CASSMGARTEAFF.

The gene calls are TRBV7-8 and TRBJ1-1, with TRBD1 identical over 7 bases. The CDR3 spans 16 residues. CDR1 SGHVS and CDR2 FQNEAQ come from the germline V gene. Trimming at V came to 1 base and at J to 4 bases, leaving 9 bases not matched to a gene. CDR3 in DNA: TGTGCCAGCAGCTTAGAGGCAGGGGGATGGAGCACTGAAGCTTTCTTT. Protein: CASSLEAGGWSTEAFF. Together with reference TRBV7-8 and TRBJ1-1, the CDR3 gives the full variable domain: GAGVSQSPRYKVAKRGQDVALRCDPISGHVSLFWYQQALGQGPEFLTYFQNEAQLDKSGLPSDRFFAERPEGSVSTLKIQRTQQEDSAVYLCASSLEAGGWSTEAFFGQGTRLTVV.

This clone was found once. This chain uses TRBV29-1 with TRBJ1-1; no definite D call. V shed 2 bases and J shed 0 bases, with 7 bases lying between them. The CDR3 has 13 residues. The germline V gene has CDR1 SQVTM and CDR2 ANQGSEA. The CDR3 region has the DNA TGCAGCGTTGAAATCGGTCTGAACACTGAAGCTTTCTTT. This encodes CSVEIGLNTEAFF.

This clone was picked up a small number of times. The V and J genes are TRBV18 and TRBJ2-4; 10 bases are shared with TRBD2. The junction had 9 bases not matched to a gene; V was cut back by 3 bases and J by 1 base. CDR1 KGHSH and CDR2 LQKENI come from the germline V gene. CDR3 length: 18 residues. CDR3 amino acids: CASSPRLAGYVAKNIQYF. In nucleotides, the CDR3 is TGTGCCAGCTCACCCCGACTAGCGGGTTACGTTGCCAAAAACATTCAGTACTTC.

The chain recombines TRBV30 with TRBJ2-2, with TRBD1 matching over 7 bases. CDR3 size: 14 residues. The V and J ends lost 8 bases and 3 bases, in that order; junction bases with no gene match: 9. Germline-derived CDR1 and CDR2 are GTSNPN and SVGIG (reference sequence). CDR3 sequence (DNA): TGTGCCCAGGACAGGTTCGGGGACACCGGGGAGCTGTTTTTT. Its protein product is CAQDRFGDTGELFF.